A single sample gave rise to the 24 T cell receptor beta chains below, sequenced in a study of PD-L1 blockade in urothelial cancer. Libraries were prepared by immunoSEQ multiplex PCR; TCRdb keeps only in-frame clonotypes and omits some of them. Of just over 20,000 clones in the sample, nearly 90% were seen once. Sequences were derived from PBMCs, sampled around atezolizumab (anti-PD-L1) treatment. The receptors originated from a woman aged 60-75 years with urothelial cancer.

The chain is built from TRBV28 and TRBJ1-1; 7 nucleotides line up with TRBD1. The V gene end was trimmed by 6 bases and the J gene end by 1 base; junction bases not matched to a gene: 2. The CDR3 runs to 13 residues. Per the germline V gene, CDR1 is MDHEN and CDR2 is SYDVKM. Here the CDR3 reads CASRRQGNTEAFF. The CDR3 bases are TGTGCCAGCAGAAGACAGGGGAACACTGAAGCTTTCTTT.

The CDR3 region is CASRGGQETQYF. CDR3 sequence (DNA): TGTGCCAGCAGGGGGGGGCAGGAGACCCAGTACTTC. The chain combines TRBV6-6 with TRBJ2-5; tentative D call: TRBD2 (7 bases). CDR3 length equals 12 residues. V lost 6 bases and J lost 5, with 10 bases in between. Germline CDR1 reads MNHNY; CDR2 reads SVGAGI (reference sequence).

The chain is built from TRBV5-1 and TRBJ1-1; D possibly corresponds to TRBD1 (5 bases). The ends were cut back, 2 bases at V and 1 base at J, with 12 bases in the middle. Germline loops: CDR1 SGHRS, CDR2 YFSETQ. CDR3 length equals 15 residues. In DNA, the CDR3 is TGCGCCAGCAGCTTTCGGTTAGGACAGAACACTGAAGCTTTCTTT. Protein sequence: CASSFRLGQNTEAFF. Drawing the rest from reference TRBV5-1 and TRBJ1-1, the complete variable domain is KAGVTQTPRYLIKTRGQQVTLSCSPISGHRSVSWYQQTPGQGLQFLFEYFSETQRNKGNFPGRFSGRQFSNSRSEMNVSTLELGDSALYLCASSFRLGQNTEAFFGQGTRLTVV.

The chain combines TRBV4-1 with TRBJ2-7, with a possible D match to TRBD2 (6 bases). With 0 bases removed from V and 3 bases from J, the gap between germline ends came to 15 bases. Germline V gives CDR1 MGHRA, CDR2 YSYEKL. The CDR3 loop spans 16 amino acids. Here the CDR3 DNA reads TGCGCCAGCAGCCAAGATGGTATCGGGAGAGGCTACGAGCAGTACTTC. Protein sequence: CASSQDGIGRGYEQYF.

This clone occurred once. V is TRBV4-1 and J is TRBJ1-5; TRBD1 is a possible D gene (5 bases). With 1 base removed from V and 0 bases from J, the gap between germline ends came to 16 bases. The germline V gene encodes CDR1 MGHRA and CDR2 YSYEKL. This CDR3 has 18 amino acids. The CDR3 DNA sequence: TGCGCCAGCAGCCAAGGCCCTCAGGGAAAGTATAGCAATCAGCCCCAGCATTTT. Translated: CASSQGPQGKYSNQPQHF.

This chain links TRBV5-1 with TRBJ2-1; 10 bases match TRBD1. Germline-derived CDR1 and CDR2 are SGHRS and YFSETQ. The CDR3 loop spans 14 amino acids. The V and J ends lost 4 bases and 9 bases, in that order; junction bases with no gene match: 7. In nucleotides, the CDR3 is TGCGCCAGCAGCGTAGGGGACAGGGGAGGTGAGCAGTTCTTC. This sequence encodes CASSVGDRGGEQFF.

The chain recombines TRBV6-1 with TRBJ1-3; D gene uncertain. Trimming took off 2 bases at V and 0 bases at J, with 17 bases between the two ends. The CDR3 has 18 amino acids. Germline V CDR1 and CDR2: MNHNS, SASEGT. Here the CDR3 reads CASSESKEVVHSGNTIYF. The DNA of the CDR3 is TGTGCCAGCAGTGAAAGCAAGGAGGTAGTCCACTCTGGAAACACCATATATTTT.

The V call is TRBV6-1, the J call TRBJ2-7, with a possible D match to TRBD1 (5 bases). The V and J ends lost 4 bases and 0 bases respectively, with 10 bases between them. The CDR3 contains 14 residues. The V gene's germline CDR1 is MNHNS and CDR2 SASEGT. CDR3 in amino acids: CASSGGASSYEQYF. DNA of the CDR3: TGTGCCAGCAGTGGGGGCGCCAGCTCCTACGAGCAGTACTTC.

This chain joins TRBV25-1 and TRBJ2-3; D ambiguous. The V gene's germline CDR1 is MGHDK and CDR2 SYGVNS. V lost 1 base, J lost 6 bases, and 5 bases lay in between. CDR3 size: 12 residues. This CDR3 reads CASSEFEDTQYF. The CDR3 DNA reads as TGTGCCAGCAGTGAATTCGAGGATACGCAGTATTTT.

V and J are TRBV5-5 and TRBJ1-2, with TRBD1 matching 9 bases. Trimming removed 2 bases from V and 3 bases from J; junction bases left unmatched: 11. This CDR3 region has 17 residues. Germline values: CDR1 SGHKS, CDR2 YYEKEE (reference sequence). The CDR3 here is CASSFLDRGGLDYGYTF. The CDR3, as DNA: TGTGCCAGCAGCTTTCTGGACAGGGGAGGATTGGACTATGGCTACACCTTC. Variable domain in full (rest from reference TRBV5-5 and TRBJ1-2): DAGVTQSPTHLIKTRGQQVTLRCSPISGHKSVSWYQQVLGQGPQFIFQYYEKEERGRGNFPDRFSARQFPNYSSELNVNALLLGDSALYLCASSFLDRGGLDYGYTFGSGTRLTVV.

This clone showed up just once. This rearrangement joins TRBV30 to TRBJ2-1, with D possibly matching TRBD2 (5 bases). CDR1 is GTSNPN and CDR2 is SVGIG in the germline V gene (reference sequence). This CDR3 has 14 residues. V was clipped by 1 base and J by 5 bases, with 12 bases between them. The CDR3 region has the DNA TGTGCCTGGAGTGGCAGGTCGGGGAACAATGAGCAGTTCTTC. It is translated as CAWSGRSGNNEQFF.

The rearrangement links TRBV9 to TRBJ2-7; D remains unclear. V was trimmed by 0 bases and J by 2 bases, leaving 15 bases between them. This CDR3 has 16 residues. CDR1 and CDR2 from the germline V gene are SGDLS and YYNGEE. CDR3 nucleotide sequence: TGTGCCAGCAGCGTAGGAGGTGTCTACTCAACCTACGAGCAGTACTTC. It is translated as CASSVGGVYSTYEQYF.

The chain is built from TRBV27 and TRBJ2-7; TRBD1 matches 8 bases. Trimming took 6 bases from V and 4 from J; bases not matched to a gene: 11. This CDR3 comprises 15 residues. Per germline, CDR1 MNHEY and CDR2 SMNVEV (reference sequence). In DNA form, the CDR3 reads TGTGCCAGCAGCCTGAGACAGGGGACACCTTACGAGCAGTACTTC. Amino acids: CASSLRQGTPYEQYF.

The CDR3 loop is CASSAGGSGNTIYF. CDR3 nucleotides: TGCGCCAGCAGCGCCGGGGGCTCTGGAAACACCATATATTTT. This chain uses TRBV5-1 with TRBJ1-3; possible D gene TRBD1, 5 bases. The CDR3 covers 14 residues. Germline-derived CDR1 and CDR2 are SGHRS and YFSETQ. V was clipped by 4 bases and J by 0 bases, with 8 bases between them.

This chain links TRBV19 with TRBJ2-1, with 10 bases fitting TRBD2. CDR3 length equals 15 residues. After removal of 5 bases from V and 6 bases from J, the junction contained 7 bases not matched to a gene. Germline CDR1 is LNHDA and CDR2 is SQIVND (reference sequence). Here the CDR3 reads CASSPPLAGVNEQFF. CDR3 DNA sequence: TGTGCCAGTAGTCCCCCCCTAGCGGGAGTCAATGAGCAGTTCTTC.

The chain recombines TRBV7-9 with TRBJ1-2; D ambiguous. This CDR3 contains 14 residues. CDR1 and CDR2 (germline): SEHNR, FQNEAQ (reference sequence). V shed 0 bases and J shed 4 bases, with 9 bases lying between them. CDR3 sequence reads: CASSLAASSYGYTF. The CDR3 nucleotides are TGTGCCAGCAGCTTAGCTGCGTCTTCCTATGGCTACACCTTC.

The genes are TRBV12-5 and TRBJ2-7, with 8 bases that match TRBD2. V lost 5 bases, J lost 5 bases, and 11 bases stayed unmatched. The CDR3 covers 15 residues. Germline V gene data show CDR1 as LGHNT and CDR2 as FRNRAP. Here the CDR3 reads CASGPGTSRSHEQYF. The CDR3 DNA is TGTGCTAGTGGTCCTGGGACTAGTCGGTCTCACGAGCAGTACTTC.

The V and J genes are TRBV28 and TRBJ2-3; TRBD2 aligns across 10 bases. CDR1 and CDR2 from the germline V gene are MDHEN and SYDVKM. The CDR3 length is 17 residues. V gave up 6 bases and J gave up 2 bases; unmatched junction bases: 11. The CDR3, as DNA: TGTGCCAGCAGGAGTCCTAGCGGGAGCCTTCACACAGATACGCAGTATTTT. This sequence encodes CASRSPSGSLHTDTQYF.

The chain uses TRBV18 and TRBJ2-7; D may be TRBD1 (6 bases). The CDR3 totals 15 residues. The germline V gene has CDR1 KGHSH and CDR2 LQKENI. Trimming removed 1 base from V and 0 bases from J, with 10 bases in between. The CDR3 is CASSPLGQSSYEQYF. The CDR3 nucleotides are TGTGCCAGCTCACCACTAGGACAGAGCTCCTACGAGCAGTACTTC.

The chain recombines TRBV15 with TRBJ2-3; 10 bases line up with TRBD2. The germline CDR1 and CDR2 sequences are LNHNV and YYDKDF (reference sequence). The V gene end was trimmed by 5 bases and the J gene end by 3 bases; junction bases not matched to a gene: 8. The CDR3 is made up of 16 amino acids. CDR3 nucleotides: TGTGCCACCAGCCTCGGGACTAGCGCGCCGACAGATACGCAGTATTTT. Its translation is CATSLGTSAPTDTQYF.

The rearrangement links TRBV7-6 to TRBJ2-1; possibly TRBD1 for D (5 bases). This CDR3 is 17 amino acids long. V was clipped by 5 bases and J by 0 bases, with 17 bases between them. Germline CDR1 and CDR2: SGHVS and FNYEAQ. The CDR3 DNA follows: TGTGCCAGCAGCCCAGGGTTATACGTAAGCTCCTACAATGAGCAGTTCTTC. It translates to CASSPGLYVSSYNEQFF.

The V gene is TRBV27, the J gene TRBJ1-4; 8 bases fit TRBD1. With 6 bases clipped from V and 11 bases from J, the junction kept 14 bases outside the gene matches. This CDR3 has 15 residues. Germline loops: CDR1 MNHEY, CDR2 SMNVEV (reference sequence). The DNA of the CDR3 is TGTGCCAGCAGCCATAAAGGGACAGGAGGTTGGAAACTGTTTTTT. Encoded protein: CASSHKGTGGWKLFF.

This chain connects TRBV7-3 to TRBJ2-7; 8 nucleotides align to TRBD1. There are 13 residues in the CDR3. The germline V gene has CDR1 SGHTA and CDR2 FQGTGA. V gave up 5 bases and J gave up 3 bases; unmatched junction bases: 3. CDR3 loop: CASSPGTGYEQYF. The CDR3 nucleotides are TGTGCCAGCAGCCCGGGGACAGGCTACGAGCAGTACTTC.

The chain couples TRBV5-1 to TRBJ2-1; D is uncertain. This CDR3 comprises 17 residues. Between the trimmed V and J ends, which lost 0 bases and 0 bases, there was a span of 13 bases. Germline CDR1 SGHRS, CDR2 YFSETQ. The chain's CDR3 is CASSLVLASSSYNEQFF. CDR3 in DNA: TGCGCCAGCAGCTTGGTCCTCGCGTCGAGCTCCTACAATGAGCAGTTCTTC. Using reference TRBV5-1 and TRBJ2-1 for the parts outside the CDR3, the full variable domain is KAGVTQTPRYLIKTRGQQVTLSCSPISGHRSVSWYQQTPGQGLQFLFEYFSETQRNKGNFPGRFSGRQFSNSRSEMNVSTLELGDSALYLCASSLVLASSSYNEQFFGPGTRLTVL.